This T cell receptor beta chain was obtained from a study of Graves' ophthalmopathy and Graves' hyperthyroidism. Study-level background: Upon initial diagnosis and before any treatment, peripheral blood was collected. Study-wide findings and caveats: Discrimination between ophthalmopathy and stable hyperthyroidism by a 13-signature model showed about 88% sensitivity and 70% to 82% specificity.

This clonotype was observed many times. Its specificity is unknown. RNA transcripts were the template, and TCR beta CDR3 regions were amplified from them. Second-round multiplex PCR came after first-round RT-PCR with HTBI primers. Each CDR3 protein is one row after TCRdb ran MiXCR on the multiplex PCR reads. Of 200,000 to 250,000 distinct CDR3 sequences in the sample, around a fifth were seen once. CDR1 and CDR2 from the germline V gene are SGHTA and FQGNSA. The CDR3 has 12 amino acids. The V and J ends lost 5 bases and 3 bases respectively, with 8 bases between them. Diagnostic conclusions were grounded in clinical symptoms, serum thyroxine, TRAb, thyroid ultrasound and orbital computed tomography.

Sequencing was done on a sample of peripheral blood. The V gene is TRBV7-2, the J gene TRBJ2-7, with D hard to call. The sequence was collected from a woman between 50 and 59 years old with Graves' ophthalmopathy. CDR3 residues: CASSLLGYEQYF. CDR3 DNA: TGTGCCAGCAGCCTCTTGGGCTACGAGCAGTACTTC.